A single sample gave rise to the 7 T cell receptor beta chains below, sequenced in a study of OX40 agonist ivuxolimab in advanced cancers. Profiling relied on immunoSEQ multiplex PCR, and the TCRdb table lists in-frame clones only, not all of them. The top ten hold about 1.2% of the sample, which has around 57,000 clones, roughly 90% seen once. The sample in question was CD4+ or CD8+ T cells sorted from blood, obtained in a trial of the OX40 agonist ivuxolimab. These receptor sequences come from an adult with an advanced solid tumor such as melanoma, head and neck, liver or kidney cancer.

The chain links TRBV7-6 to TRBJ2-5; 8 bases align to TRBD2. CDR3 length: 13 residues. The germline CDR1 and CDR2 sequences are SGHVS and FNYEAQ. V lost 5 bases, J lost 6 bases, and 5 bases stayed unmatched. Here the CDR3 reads CASSLGLGKTQYF. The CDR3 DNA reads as TGTGCCAGCAGCCTGGGACTAGGGAAGACCCAGTACTTC.

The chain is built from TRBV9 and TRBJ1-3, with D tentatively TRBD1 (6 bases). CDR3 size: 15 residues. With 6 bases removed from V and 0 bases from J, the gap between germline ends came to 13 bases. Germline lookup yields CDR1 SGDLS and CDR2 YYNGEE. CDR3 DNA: TGTGCCAGCACCTCAGGGGCCTCCTCTGGAAACACCATATATTTT. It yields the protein CASTSGASSGNTIYF.

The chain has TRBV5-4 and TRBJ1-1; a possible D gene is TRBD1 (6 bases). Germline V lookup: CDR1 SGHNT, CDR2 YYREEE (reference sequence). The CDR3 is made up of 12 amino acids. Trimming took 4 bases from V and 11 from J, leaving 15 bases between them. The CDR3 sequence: CASSPSGGWAFF. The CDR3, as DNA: TGTGCCAGCAGCCCCTCGGGGGGCTGGGCTTTCTTT.

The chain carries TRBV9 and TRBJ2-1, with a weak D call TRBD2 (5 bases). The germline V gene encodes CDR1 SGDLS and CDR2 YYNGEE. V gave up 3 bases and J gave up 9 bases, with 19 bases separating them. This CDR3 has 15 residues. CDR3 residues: CASSATGESGFEQFF. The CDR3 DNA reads TGTGCCAGCAGCGCTACCGGGGAGAGTGGGTTTGAGCAGTTCTTC.

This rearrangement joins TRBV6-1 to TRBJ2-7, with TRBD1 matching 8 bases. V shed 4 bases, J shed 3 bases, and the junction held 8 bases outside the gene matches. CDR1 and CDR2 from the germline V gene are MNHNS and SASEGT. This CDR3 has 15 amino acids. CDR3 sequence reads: CASSASGTGLYEQYF. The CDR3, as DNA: TGTGCCAGCAGTGCATCCGGGACAGGCCTCTACGAGCAGTACTTC.

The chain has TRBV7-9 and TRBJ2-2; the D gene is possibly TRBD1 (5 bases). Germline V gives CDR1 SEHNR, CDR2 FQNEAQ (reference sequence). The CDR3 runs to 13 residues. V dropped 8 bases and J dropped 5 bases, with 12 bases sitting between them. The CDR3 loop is CASPRGETGELFF. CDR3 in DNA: TGTGCCAGCCCAAGGGGCGAAACCGGGGAGCTGTTTTTT.

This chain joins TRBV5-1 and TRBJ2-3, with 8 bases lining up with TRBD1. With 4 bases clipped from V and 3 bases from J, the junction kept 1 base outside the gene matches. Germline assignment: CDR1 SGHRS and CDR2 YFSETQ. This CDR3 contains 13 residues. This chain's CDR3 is CASSRQGTDTQYF. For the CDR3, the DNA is TGCGCCAGCAGCCGACAGGGGACAGATACGCAGTATTTT. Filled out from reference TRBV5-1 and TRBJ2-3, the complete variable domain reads KAGVTQTPRYLIKTRGQQVTLSCSPISGHRSVSWYQQTPGQGLQFLFEYFSETQRNKGNFPGRFSGRQFSNSRSEMNVSTLELGDSALYLCASSRQGTDTQYFGPGTRLTVL.